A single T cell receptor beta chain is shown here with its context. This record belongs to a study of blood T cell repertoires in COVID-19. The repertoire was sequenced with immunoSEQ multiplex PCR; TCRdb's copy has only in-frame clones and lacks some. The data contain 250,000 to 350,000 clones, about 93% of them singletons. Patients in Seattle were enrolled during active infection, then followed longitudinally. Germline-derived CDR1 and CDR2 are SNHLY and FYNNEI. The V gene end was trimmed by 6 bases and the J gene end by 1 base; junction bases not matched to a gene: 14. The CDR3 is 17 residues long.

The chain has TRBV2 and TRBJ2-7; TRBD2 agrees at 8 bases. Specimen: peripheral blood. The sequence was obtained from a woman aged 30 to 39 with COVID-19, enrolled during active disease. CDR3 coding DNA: TGTGCCAGCAGGATAGGGGGGCTGGCGGGAGGTTCCTACGAGCAGTACTTC. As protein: CASRIGGLAGGSYEQYF.